This TCR beta chain was obtained from a study of spatial heterogeneity in lung cancer. Study-level background: The donor population consisted of under 75 patients with untreated, early-stage non-small cell lung cancer. Available follow-up PBMC samples were sequenced, at a median of approximately 2 years post-resection. Compared with alpha-chain sequences, beta-chain sequences were consistently detected in greater numbers. Study findings and constraints: Compared with follow-up, resection was when ubiquitous expanded tumor TCRs appeared in blood more.

Each CDR3 protein is one row after TCRdb ran MiXCR on the 5' RACE reads. The repertoire has about 120,000 distinct CDR3 sequences, 9% to 15% of them found once; the top ten carry roughly 17%. The time point here: blood at routine non-recurrence follow-up after resection. Extraction of whole RNA from tumor, nontumor lung or frozen PBMC preceded unsorted sequencing. Comments on this clonotype: The target antigen is unknown. Mismatch with germline at one junction end may stem from a read error.

CDR3 length: 13 amino acids. Germline CDR1 and CDR2: SGHAT and FQNNGV. The J gene is TRBJ1-4, the V gene TRBV11-2, with D unresolved. The sample here was PBMCs, taken at follow-up. This receptor was identified in a male donor with early-stage non-small cell lung cancer. Here the CDR3 reads CASCLDRREKLFF. CDR3 bases: TGTGCCAGCTGCTTAGATCGGCGGGAAAAACTGTTTTTT.